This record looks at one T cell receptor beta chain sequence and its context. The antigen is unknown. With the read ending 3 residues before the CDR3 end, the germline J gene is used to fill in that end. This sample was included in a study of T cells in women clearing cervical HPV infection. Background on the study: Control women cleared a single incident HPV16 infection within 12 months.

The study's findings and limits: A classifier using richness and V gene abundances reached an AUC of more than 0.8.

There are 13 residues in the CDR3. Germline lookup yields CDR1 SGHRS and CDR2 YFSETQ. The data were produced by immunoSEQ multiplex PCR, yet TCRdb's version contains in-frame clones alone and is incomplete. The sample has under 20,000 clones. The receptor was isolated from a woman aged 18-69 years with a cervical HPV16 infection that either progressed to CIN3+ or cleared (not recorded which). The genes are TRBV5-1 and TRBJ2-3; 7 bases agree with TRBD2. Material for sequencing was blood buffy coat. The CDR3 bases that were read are TGCGCCAGCAGCCTCGACTGGGAGGGGACG. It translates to CASSLDWEGT. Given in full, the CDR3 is CASSLDWEGTQYF. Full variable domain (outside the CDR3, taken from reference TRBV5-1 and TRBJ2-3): KAGVTQTPRYLIKTRGQQVTLSCSPISGHRSVSWYQQTPGQGLQFLFEYFSETQRNKGNFPGRFSGRQFSNSRSEMNVSTLELGDSALYLCASSLDWEGTQYFGPGTRLTVL.